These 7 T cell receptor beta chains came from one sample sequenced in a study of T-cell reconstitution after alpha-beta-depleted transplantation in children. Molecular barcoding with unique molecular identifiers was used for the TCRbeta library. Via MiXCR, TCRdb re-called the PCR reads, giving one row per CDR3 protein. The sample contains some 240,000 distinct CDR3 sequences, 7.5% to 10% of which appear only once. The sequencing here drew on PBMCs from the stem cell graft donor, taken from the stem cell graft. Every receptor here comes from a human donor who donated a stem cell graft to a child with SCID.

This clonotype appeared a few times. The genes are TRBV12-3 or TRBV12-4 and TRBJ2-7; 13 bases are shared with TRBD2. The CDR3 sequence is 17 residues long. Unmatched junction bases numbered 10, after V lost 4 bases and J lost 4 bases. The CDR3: CASSSGPTSGGRYEQYF. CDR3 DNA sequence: TGTGCCAGCAGTTCCGGCCCGACTAGCGGGGGGAGATACGAGCAGTACTTC.

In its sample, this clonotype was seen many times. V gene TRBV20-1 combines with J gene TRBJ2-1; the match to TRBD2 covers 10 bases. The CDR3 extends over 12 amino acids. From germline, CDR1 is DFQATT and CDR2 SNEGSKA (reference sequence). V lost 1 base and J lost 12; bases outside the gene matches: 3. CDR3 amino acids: CSARGLAGAQFF. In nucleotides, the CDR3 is TGCAGTGCTAGAGGTCTAGCGGGGGCGCAGTTCTTC.

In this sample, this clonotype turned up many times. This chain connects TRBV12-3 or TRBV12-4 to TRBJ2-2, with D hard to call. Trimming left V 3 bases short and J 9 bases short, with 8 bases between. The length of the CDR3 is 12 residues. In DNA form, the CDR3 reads TGTGCCAGCAGTTTGAAGCCCCGGGAGCTGTTTTTT. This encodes CASSLKPRELFF.

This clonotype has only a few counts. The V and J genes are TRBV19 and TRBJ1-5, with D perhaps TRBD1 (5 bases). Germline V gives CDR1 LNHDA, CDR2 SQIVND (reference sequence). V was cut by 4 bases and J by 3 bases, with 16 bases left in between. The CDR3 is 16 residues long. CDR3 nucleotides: TGTGCCAGTAGTAAAGGACCCGGGACCTCCAATCAGCCCCAGCATTTT. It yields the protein CASSKGPGTSNQPQHF. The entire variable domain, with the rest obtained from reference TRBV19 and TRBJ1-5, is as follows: DGGITQSPKYLFRKEGQNVTLSCEQNLNHDAMYWYRQDPGQGLRLIYYSQIVNDFQKGDIAEGYSVSREKKESFPLTVTSAQKNPTAFYLCASSKGPGTSNQPQHFGDGTRLSIL.

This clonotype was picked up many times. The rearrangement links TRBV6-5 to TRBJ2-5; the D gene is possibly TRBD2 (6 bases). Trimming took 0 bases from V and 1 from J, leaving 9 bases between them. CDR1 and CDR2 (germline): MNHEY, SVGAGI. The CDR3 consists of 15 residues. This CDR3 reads CASSYSRTTQETQYF. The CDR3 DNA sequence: TGTGCCAGCAGTTACTCGAGGACTACCCAAGAGACCCAGTACTTC.

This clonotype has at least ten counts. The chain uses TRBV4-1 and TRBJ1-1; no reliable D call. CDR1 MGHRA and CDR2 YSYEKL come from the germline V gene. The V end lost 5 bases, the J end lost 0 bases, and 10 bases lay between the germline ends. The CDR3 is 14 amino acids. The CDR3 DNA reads TGCGCCAGCAGCGCAACAAGAATGAACACTGAAGCTTTCTTT. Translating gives CASSATRMNTEAFF.

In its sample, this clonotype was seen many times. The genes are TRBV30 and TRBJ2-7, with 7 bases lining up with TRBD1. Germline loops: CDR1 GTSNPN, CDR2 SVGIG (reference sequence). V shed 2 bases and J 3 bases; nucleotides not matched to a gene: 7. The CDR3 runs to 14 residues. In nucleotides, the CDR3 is TGTGCCTGGAGTATCTCACAGGGGAACTACGAGCAGTACTTC. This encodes CAWSISQGNYEQYF.